Listed below are T cell receptor beta chains from one sample, sequenced in a study of identical twins. TCRdb processed the 5' RACE reads anew with MiXCR; each CDR3 protein has one entry. The table lists about 290,000 distinct CDR3 sequences, more than 8% of them singletons. This same sample was also part of a study on yellow fever vaccine responses in identical twins.

Sequenced sample: CD8+ T cells sorted from blood. Source of these receptors: a young woman in good health. The CDR3 runs from the conserved cysteine through the conserved F or W. The D gene is left open where the match is weak. Size is omitted from some rows. Given values are once, few, many or a class for expanded clones.

14 many TRBJ2-1 - TRBV27 TGTGCCAGCAGTTTAGAATCGGTCTACAATGAGCAGTTCTTC CASSLESVYNEQFF
14 few TRBJ2-1 TRBD2 TRBV10-2 TGCGCCAGCATAAGACTAGCGGGAAACCCCGAGCAGTTCTTC CASIRLAGNPEQFF
14 many TRBJ2-7 TRBD2 TRBV5-1 TGCGCCAGCAGCTTTAAAGCGGGGAGCTACGAGCAGTACTTC CASSFKAGSYEQYF
13 few TRBJ2-7 - TRBV6-2/TRBV6-3 TGTGCCAGCATTAGCGAGCCCCACTACGAGCAGTACTTC CASISEPHYEQYF
13 few TRBJ1-2 - TRBV27 TGTGCCAGCAGTTTCCCACCGGGAGACCGCTACACCTTC CASSFPPGDRYTF
17 few TRBJ2-1 TRBD2 TRBV18 TGTGCCAGCTCACCAGGGCTAGCGGGAGACAACAACAATGAGCAGTTCTTC CASSPGLAGDNNNEQFF
17 many TRBJ1-2 - TRBV4-3 TGCGCCAGCAGCCAAGATTTTAGGGCGTTGCCCTCCCATGGCTACACCTTC CASSQDFRALPSHGYTF
14 many TRBJ2-7 - TRBV27 TGTGCCAGCAGCTCTGAGGGGGGCCCCTACGAGCAGTACTTC CASSSEGGPYEQYF
13 many TRBJ2-7 - TRBV12-3/TRBV12-4 TGTGCCAGCTCCTGGGACGGGACCTACGAGCAGTACTTC CASSWDGTYEQYF
18 many TRBJ1-3 - TRBV6-2/TRBV6-3 TGTGCCAGCAGTAACCCCGCGGGCGGCTCGAGCTCTGGAAACACCATATATTTT CASSNPAGGSSSGNTIYF
17 - TRBJ2-2 - TRBV6-2/TRBV6-3 TGTGCCAGCAGTTACCTCCCGGCCCCAGATGGGACCGGGGAGCTGTTTTTT CASSYLPAPDGTGELFF
11 many TRBJ1-1 - TRBV29-1 TGCAGCGTCACAGTGGACACTGAAGCTTTCTTT CSVTVDTEAFF
17 - TRBJ1-1 TRBD1 TRBV4-1 TGCGCCAGCAGCCAGGGGCCAGGGGGCTATGAGAACACTGAAGCTTTCTTT CASSQGPGGYENTEAFF
16 - TRBJ2-1 - TRBV7-9 TGTGCCAGCACCCCCAACAGGGAACGGCCCTACAATGAGCAGTTCTTC CASTPNRERPYNEQFF
12 many TRBJ2-3 - TRBV7-9 TGTGCCAGCAGCTTTTTAGGGGATACGCAGTATTTT CASSFLGDTQYF
14 many TRBJ2-4 - TRBV6-1 TGTGCCAGCAGCCCCTCGCATACCAAAAACATTCAGTACTTC CASSPSHTKNIQYF
17 many TRBJ2-3 TRBD2 TRBV28 TGTGCCAGCAGTTGGGCAGCAGCGGGGGCAACCACAGATACGCAGTATTTT CASSWAAAGATTDTQYF
15 - TRBJ2-2 - TRBV10-1 TGCGCCAGCAGTGAGTCTGTGGACTTCACCGGGGAGCTGTTTTTT CASSESVDFTGELFF
14 - TRBJ2-7 - TRBV11-2 TGTGCCAGCAGCATGGAGGCCGGCCCCTACGAGCAGTACTTC CASSMEAGPYEQYF
12 few TRBJ1-1 - TRBV9 TGTGCCAGCAGATTCTCAGGAAGCGAAGCTTTCTTT CASRFSGSEAFF
13 few TRBJ1-5 - TRBV27 TGTGCCAGCAGTCCATTCTGGGGAAAGCCCCAGCATTTT CASSPFWGKPQHF
15 many TRBJ2-5 TRBD1 TRBV4-3 TGCGCCAGCAGCCAAGGAGGACAGGTGACGGAGACCCAGTACTTC CASSQGGQVTETQYF
13 many TRBJ1-1 - TRBV7-9 TGTGCCAGCAGCTTAGCGGAATCCGCTGAAGCTTTCTTT CASSLAESAEAFF
13 many TRBJ1-6 - TRBV4-2 TGTGCCAGCAGCCAAGCCGTCGCTTCACCCCTCCACTTT CASSQAVASPLHF
14 many TRBJ1-3 - TRBV29-1 TGCAGCGTTGTCGGGGCAGACTCTGGAAACACCATATATTTT CSVVGADSGNTIYF
15 - TRBJ2-7 - TRBV7-9 TGTGCCAGCAGCCCCGCTAGGACTGGATTCTACGAGCAGTACTTC CASSPARTGFYEQYF
9 - TRBJ2-1 - TRBV29-1 TGCAGCGGCCGGGCCAACCAACTCTTC CSGRANQLF
12 - TRBJ1-2 - TRBV11-2 TGTGCCAGCAGGTCCGGACGGGGGGGCTACACCTTC CASRSGRGGYTF
17 once TRBJ2-1 - TRBV9 TGTGCCAGCAGCGAACTAAGGACAGGTCAAACTAGCGGAAAGCAGTTCTTC CASSELRTGQTSGKQFF
14 few TRBJ2-3 - TRBV4-3 TGCGCCAGCAGCCCCTCTAGAAGCACAGATACGCAGTATTTT CASSPSRSTDTQYF
14 few TRBJ2-3 TRBD2 TRBV4-1 TGCGCCAGCAGCCAGACTAGCGGTCCAGATACGCAGTATTTT CASSQTSGPDTQYF
17 many TRBJ2-3 - TRBV7-2 TGTGCCAGCAGCTCGCCCCAACGGGCTAGTAGCACAGATACGCAGTATTTT CASSSPQRASSTDTQYF
18 - TRBJ2-1 TRBD2 TRBV12-3/TRBV12-4 TGTGCCAGCAGTACGAACAGAGCGGGAGGGAACTCCTACAATGAGCAGTTCTTC CASSTNRAGGNSYNEQFF
19 - TRBJ2-1 TRBD2 TRBV7-8 TGTGCCACCCTACTTAGCGGGAGGTCCTCACGTTCGGGATACAATGAGCAGTTCTTC CATLLSGRSSRSGYNEQFF
15 few TRBJ2-7 - TRBV6-2/TRBV6-3 TGTGCCAGCAGTTACTCAGCGGAGGGGGACCACGAGCAGTACTTC CASSYSAEGDHEQYF
15 many TRBJ1-2 - TRBV7-9 TGTGCCAGCAGCCCCCGCTCCGGACCGACCTATGGCTACACCTTC CASSPRSGPTYGYTF
11 many TRBJ2-2 - TRBV29-1 TGCAGCGTTGGCCGCACCGGGGAGCTGTTTTTT CSVGRTGELFF
15 few TRBJ2-1 TRBD1 TRBV5-6 TGTGCCAGCAGATCCGGGACAGGGATGTACAGGGAGCAGTTCTTC CASRSGTGMYREQFF
14 - TRBJ2-1 TRBD1 TRBV19 TGTGCCAGTAGGGACAGGTGGCACCCTAATGAGCAGTTCTTC CASRDRWHPNEQFF
17 many TRBJ2-1 - TRBV6-1 TGTGCCGCCATGGGATGGACTTCTGAATTCTCCTACAATGAGCAGTTCTTC CAAMGWTSEFSYNEQFF
15 many TRBJ2-3 TRBD1 TRBV5-1 TGCGCCAGCAGCTCCGGACAGGGTCACTCAGATACGCAGTATTTT CASSSGQGHSDTQYF